This TCR beta chain is from a study of siplizumab effects on memory and regulatory T cells (dated by TCRdb to about 2019). Looking at the study overall: The study looked at the effect of siplizumab, an anti-CD2 antibody, on alloreactive T-cell subsets in allogeneic mixed lymphocyte reactions made from human PBMCs.

The investigation overall reported the following: Whether proliferating Tregs from siplizumab cultures were suppressive was not functionally confirmed. Siplizumab significantly reduced the cumulative frequency of alloreactive sequences traceable to unstimulated CD4+ memory T cells. Roughly 75-97% of proliferating CD4+ or CD8+ clones could not be assigned a naive or memory phenotype. Sequences below about 10^-5 frequency were poorly captured, so only a minor fraction of alloreactive clones could be mapped to unstimulated subsets. Of the alloreactive CD4+ clones that could be mapped, the Treg-derived share averaged roughly 69% with siplizumab compared with around 25% in control reactions. Unstimulated naive T cells appeared more diverse than memory T cells, and naive cells seemed to contribute substantially to the alloresponse.

Library preparation employed the immunoSEQ multiplex PCR assay. Some 100,000 TCR templates per sample were assayed by the deep sequencing platform. Genomic DNA extracted from sorted T cells was used for TCRbeta CDR3 sequencing. The authors processed their data as follows. The R programming language was used for clonal analysis of TCRbeta CDR3 data. Alloreactive CD4+ and CD8+ clones were identified by comparing unstimulated samples to CFSE-low samples taken after the reaction. Regulatory or non-regulatory origin was assigned to alloreactive CD4+ clones by matching of sequences to sorted unstimulated Treg and non-Treg repertoires. As stored in TCRdb, this immuneACCESS dataset retains in-frame rearrangements with V and J assigned. A fraction of the clones does not appear; measured against another copy, unresolved V genes explain less than half of the discrepancy, and the remainder lacks a known reason. V, J and clone size are those of that table, while D and trimming were read from the DNA. Across this sample there are roughly 68,000 clones, with approximately 82% seen only once. The top ten clonotypes cover 3% to 4% of the sample.

Unstimulated CD4+ memory cells were also sequenced in three donor pairs, together with CD4+ naive, CD8+ TEMRA, CD8+ naive and CD8+ effector memory subsets. Sorted unstimulated T cells and proliferating T cells recovered from mixed lymphocyte reactions were subjected to TCRbeta CDR3 sequencing. Fresh whole blood from about 10 HLA-typed healthy donors served as the source for isolating PBMCs. Notes on this clone: Its antigen is currently not known. No base qualities exist here, and no much larger clone lies one base off it.

The germline V gene supplies CDR1 MNHEY and CDR2 SVGAGI. Relative to germline, V is 4 bases shorter and J is 8 bases shorter, with 8 bases between their ends. The CDR3 covers 11 residues, taking in both the cysteine and the phenylalanine. Only CDR3 DNA is held: 33 bases, read in frame from base 1. Rearrangement joined TRBV6-5 to TRBJ1-1, with no confident D gene call. The sample taken for sequencing was memory CD4+ T cells sorted from blood. The cell subset or site label, as the study defines it: unstimulated CD4+ memory T cells. The TCR was taken from a human donor in good health. The sequence in DNA is TGTGCCAGCAGTTCGACTCTAGAAGCTTTCTTT. This gives the protein CASSSTLEAFF.